Listed here are 15 T cell receptor beta chains from one sample, sequenced in a study of blood T cell repertoires in COVID-19. Sequencing was performed with immunoSEQ multiplex PCR; in TCRdb, only in-frame clones are kept and a portion is missing. The sample has about 230,000 clones, around four fifths seen once. The source material was peripheral blood. The source is a man in his forties with acute or convalescent COVID-19.

The J gene is TRBJ1-2, the V gene TRBV6-5; D remains unclear. Trimming took off 2 bases at V and 5 bases at J, with 12 bases between the two ends. CDR1 and CDR2 (germline): MNHEY, SVGAGI. The CDR3 length is 14 residues. The CDR3 reads CASSYGGSGYGYTF. In DNA form, the CDR3 reads TGTGCCAGCAGTTACGGAGGGAGTGGGTATGGCTACACCTTC.

The V call is TRBV13, the J call TRBJ2-5, with D possibly TRBD2 on 5 matching bases. V was pared by 0 bases and J by 5 bases, with 7 bases between. The CDR3 contains 13 residues. The germline V gene encodes CDR1 PRHDT and CDR2 FYEKMQ (reference sequence). CDR3 nucleotide sequence: TGTGCCAGCAGCTTAGGCGGGGAGGAGACCCAGTACTTC. The encoded protein is CASSLGGEETQYF. The full variable domain, with the rest looked up from reference TRBV13 and TRBJ2-5, is AAGVIQSPRHLIKEKRETATLKCYPIPRHDTVYWYQQGPGQDPQFLISFYEKMQSDKGSIPDRFSAQQFSDYHSELNMSSLELGDSALYFCASSLGGEETQYFGPGTRLLVL.

The chain combines TRBV7-9 with TRBJ1-4; 7 nucleotides match TRBD1. CDR3 length: 16 residues. Looked up from germline, CDR1 is SEHNR and CDR2 is FQNEAQ (reference sequence). Trimming took 4 bases from V and 8 from J; bases not matched to a gene: 13. CDR3 bases: TGTGCCAGCAGCTCAACCTCCACAGGGGTTCGAGAAAAACTGTTTTTT. Residues: CASSSTSTGVREKLFF.

V is TRBV7-3 and J is TRBJ2-3, with D perhaps matching TRBD2 (6 bases). The V gene lost 2 bases and the J gene lost 1 base, with 7 bases spanning the gap. The CDR3 consists of 14 residues. Germline loops: CDR1 SGHTA, CDR2 FQGTGA. CDR3 sequence (DNA): TGTGCCAGCAGCTTATCTAGCGGCACAGATACGCAGTATTTT. Its translation is CASSLSSGTDTQYF.

Only a few counts were recorded for this clone. This chain links TRBV27 with TRBJ2-1; TRBD2 might be the D (6 bases). Germline V gene sequence: CDR1 MNHEY, CDR2 SMNVEV (reference sequence). The CDR3 has 12 amino acids. Trimming took off 3 bases at V and 9 bases at J, with 9 bases between the two ends. This CDR3 reads CASSLQGGEQFF. CDR3 in DNA: TGTGCCAGCAGTTTGCAGGGAGGTGAGCAGTTCTTC.

A remark on this clone: Other DNA sequences in the same sample also yield this CDR3. CDR3 protein: CSVGLAGAYEQYF. The CDR3, as DNA: TGCAGCGTTGGACTAGCGGGGGCATACGAGCAGTACTTC. The chain couples TRBV29-1 to TRBJ2-7; TRBD2 matches 12 bases. The V segment lost 4 bases and the J segment 4 bases; nucleotides outside the gene matches: 2. The CDR3 covers 13 residues. Per germline, CDR1 SQVTM and CDR2 ANQGSEA.

In this sample, this clone turned up a few times. V usage is TRBV9 and J usage is TRBJ1-2; D is uncertain. Germline lookup yields CDR1 SGDLS and CDR2 YYNGEE. The ends were cut back, 0 bases at V and 8 bases at J, with 11 bases in the middle. CDR3 length: 13 amino acids. CDR3 DNA sequence: TGTGCCAGCAGCGTAGACCCCGACGGGGGCTACACCTTC. Encoded protein: CASSVDPDGGYTF.

The genes are TRBV15 and TRBJ2-7, with D possibly being TRBD2 (6 bases). From germline, CDR1 is LNHNV and CDR2 YYDKDF (reference sequence). V was cut by 0 bases and J by 4 bases, with 13 bases left in between. The CDR3 runs 15 residues. The CDR3 bases are TGTGCCACCAGCAGAGATGGTAGTAGCGGTTACGAGCAGTACTTC. Amino acids: CATSRDGSSGYEQYF.

The rearrangement joins TRBV2 to TRBJ1-4, with 7 bases matching TRBD1. The length of the CDR3 is 14 residues. Germline trimming cut 2 bases from V and 7 bases from J; bases unmatched to any gene: 4. The germline CDR1 and CDR2 sequences are SNHLY and FYNNEI. DNA for the CDR3: TGTGCCAGCAGTGAATGGTCAGGGGGTGAAAAACTGTTTTTT. Translated, it gives CASSEWSGGEKLFF.

The chain couples TRBV3-1 (or the pseudogene TRBV3-2) to TRBJ1-2, with D maybe TRBD1 (5 bases). CDR1 and CDR2 (germline): LGHDT, YNNKEL (reference sequence). This CDR3 is built from 13 residues. The V end was cut by 1 base, the J end by 10 bases, with 13 bases between. CDR3 DNA: TGTGCCAGCAGCCAAGGACAGTCCTCCCACTACACCTTC. Translated: CASSQGQSSHYTF.

The chain has TRBV4-2 and TRBJ2-4; 10 positions agree with TRBD2. The CDR3 consists of 13 residues. The junction had 7 bases not matched to a gene; V was cut back by 4 bases and J by 13 bases. Germline V gene data show CDR1 as LGHNA and CDR2 as YNFKEQ. CDR3 sequence (DNA): TGTGCCAGCAGCCCGGCTGGACTAGCGGAACAGTACTTC. Protein: CASSPAGLAEQYF.

This clone was seen a few times. The chain has TRBV6-6 and TRBJ2-1; 10 bases are a match to TRBD2. In germline, CDR1 is MNHNY, CDR2 SVGAGI (reference sequence). The CDR3 covers 17 residues. J gave up 6 bases and V 5 bases, and 13 bases lay outside the gene matches. In DNA form, the CDR3 reads TGTGCCAGCAGTCTAGCCTACGAACTAGCGGGGAGCAATGAGCAGTTCTTC. It translates to CASSLAYELAGSNEQFF.

The rearrangement links TRBV27 to TRBJ2-7, with D perhaps TRBD1 (6 bases). The CDR3 runs to 16 residues. V lost 5 bases to trimming and J lost 4 bases, with 21 bases between them. CDR1 and CDR2 from the germline V gene are MNHEY and SMNVEV (reference sequence). The CDR3 is CASSSRRQAKGYEQYF. For the CDR3, the DNA is TGTGCCAGCAGTAGCCGCCGACAGGCGAAAGGGTACGAGCAGTACTTC.

The sample holds one count of this clone. This chain joins TRBV6-5 and TRBJ1-5; D is ambiguous. Per germline, CDR1 MNHEY and CDR2 SVGAGI. V gave up 4 bases and J gave up 7 bases, with 14 bases separating them. The CDR3 has 14 amino acids. The CDR3 DNA reads as TGTGCCAGCAGTTCTAGGACGGGAGGGCAGCCCCAGCATTTT. As protein: CASSSRTGGQPQHF.

This rearrangement joins TRBV7-6 to TRBJ2-7; D is perhaps TRBD2 (6 bases). V was shortened by 2 bases and J by 5 bases, with 16 bases between the two germline ends. The CDR3 spans 15 residues. Germline V gene data show CDR1 as SGHVS and CDR2 as FNYEAQ. The CDR3 coding sequence is TGTGCCAGCAGCTTAAGGGAGCGGGCCAGCCACGAGCAGTACTTC. Protein: CASSLRERASHEQYF.